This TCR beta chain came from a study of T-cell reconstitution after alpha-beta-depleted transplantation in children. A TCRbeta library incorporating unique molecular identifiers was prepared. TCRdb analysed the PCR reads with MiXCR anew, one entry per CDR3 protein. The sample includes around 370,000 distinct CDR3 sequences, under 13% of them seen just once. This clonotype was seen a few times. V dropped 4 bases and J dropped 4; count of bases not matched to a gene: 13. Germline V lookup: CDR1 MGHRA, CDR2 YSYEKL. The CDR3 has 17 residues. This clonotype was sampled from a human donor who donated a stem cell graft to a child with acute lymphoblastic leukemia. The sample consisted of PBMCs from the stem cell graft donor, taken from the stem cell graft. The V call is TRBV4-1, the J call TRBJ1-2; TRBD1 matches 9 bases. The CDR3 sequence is CASSPQTGGPMGYGYTF. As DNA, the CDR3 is TGCGCCAGCAGCCCCCAGACAGGGGGACCCATGGGCTATGGCTACACCTTC.